The present entry profiles one T cell receptor beta chain with its context. This sample was included in a study of blood T cell repertoires in COVID-19. In the study overall: Samples representing acute and convalescent COVID-19 were sourced from the United States, Italy and Spain. In each case, the material was cDNA or gDNA derived from T cells, B-cell-depleted T cells, or PBMCs.

CDR1 and CDR2 from the germline V gene are MNHEY and SMNVEV (reference sequence). The CDR3 extends over 14 amino acids. V lost 6 bases to trimming and J lost 3 bases; unmatched junction nucleotides: 4. Authors' data handling: Counts of nucleated cells, estimated from reference gene primer amplification, were obtained. The assay was immunoSEQ multiplex PCR, and TCRdb's table has in-frame clones only and misses some. That table furnishes V, J and clone size, whereas the DNA furnished D and trimming. The repertoire includes under 100,000 clones, around four fifths of them detected once, and under 3.5% sits in the top ten.

The clonotype was recovered from a man between 50 and 59 years old with acute or convalescent COVID-19. The specimen was peripheral blood. This chain joins TRBV27 and TRBJ2-2, with 7 positions matching TRBD1. This CDR3 is CASRGTAYTGELFF. DNA of the CDR3: TGTGCCAGCAGGGGGACAGCTTACACCGGGGAGCTGTTTTTT.